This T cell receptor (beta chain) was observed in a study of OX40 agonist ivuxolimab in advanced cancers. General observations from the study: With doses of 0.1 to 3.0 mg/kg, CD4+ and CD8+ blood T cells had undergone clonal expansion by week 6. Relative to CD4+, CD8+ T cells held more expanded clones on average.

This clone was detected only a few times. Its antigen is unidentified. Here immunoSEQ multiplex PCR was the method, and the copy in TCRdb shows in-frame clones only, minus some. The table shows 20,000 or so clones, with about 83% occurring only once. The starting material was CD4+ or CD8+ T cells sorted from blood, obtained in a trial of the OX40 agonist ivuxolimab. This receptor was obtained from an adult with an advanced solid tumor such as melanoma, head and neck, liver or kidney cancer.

CDR3 DNA sequence: TGTGCCAGCAGCTTAGATGTAGGGCACACTGAAGCTTTCTTT. Amino acid sequence: CASSLDVGHTEAFF. The genes are TRBV11-1 and TRBJ1-1; D ambiguous. Germline CDR1 SGHAT, CDR2 FQDESV (reference sequence). The CDR3 consists of 14 residues. Trimming removed 1 base from V and 3 bases from J, with 9 bases in between.